Below, 18 T cell receptor beta chains from the same sample are listed, as sequenced in a study of blood T cell repertoires in COVID-19. Libraries were prepared by immunoSEQ multiplex PCR; TCRdb keeps only in-frame clonotypes and omits some of them. The sample includes over 250,000 clones, 88% of them seen just once. The sample taken for sequencing was peripheral blood. Every receptor here comes from a middle-aged woman who had recovered from COVID-19.

The chain combines TRBV3-1 (or the pseudogene TRBV3-2) with TRBJ2-1, with D perhaps matching TRBD2 (5 bases). V lost 8 bases and J 1 base, leaving 18 bases between the germline ends. The CDR3 is made up of 16 amino acids. Looked up from germline, CDR1 is LGHDT and CDR2 is YNNKEL (reference sequence). The CDR3, as DNA: TGTGCCAGCTCCCCCACCCGGGGTTGGTCCTACAATGAGCAGTTCTTC. Encoded protein: CASSPTRGWSYNEQFF.

V gene TRBV6-5 combines with J gene TRBJ2-3, with TRBD2 matching over 8 bases. Germline CDR1 MNHEY, CDR2 SVGAGI. The CDR3 is 12 residues long. With 7 bases clipped from V and 6 bases from J, the junction kept 3 bases outside the gene matches. CDR3 DNA sequence: TGTGCCAGCATGTCGGGGGGGGATACGCAGTATTTT. It codes for CASMSGGDTQYF.

The chain uses TRBV5-6 and TRBJ1-2; no definite D call. Trimming stripped 4 bases from V and 8 bases from J, with 12 bases between. Germline lookup yields CDR1 SGHDT and CDR2 YYEEEE. CDR3 length equals 12 residues. The CDR3 reads CASSLRVEGYTF. The CDR3 DNA reads TGTGCCAGCAGCCTGCGCGTAGAAGGCTACACCTTC.

This clone was recorded a few times. The chain couples TRBV9 to TRBJ1-2; TRBD1 matches at 7 bases. Trimming removed 3 bases from V and 6 bases from J; junction bases left unmatched: 8. CDR1 is SGDLS, CDR2 YYNGEE, per germline. The CDR3 sequence is 14 residues long. CDR3 amino acids: CASSARQGSDGYTF. CDR3 nucleotides: TGTGCCAGCAGCGCCCGACAGGGATCAGATGGCTACACCTTC.

The gene calls are TRBV12-3 or TRBV12-4 and TRBJ1-4; D remains unclear. The V and J ends lost 10 bases and 8 bases respectively, with 14 bases between them. This CDR3 comprises 12 residues. The DNA for the CDR3 is TGTGCCACCGCCGCAGGTCGGGAAAAACTGTTTTTT. Translated: CATAAGREKLFF.

About this clone itself: This CDR3 is also generated by other DNA sequences in the sample. The rearrangement links TRBV11-2 to TRBJ1-3; D gene uncertain. There are 15 residues in the CDR3. The germline gives CDR1 SGHAT, CDR2 FQNNGV. V lost 5 bases, J lost 0 bases, and 11 bases lay in between. The CDR3 sequence: CASSPRGLSGNTIYF. The CDR3 coding sequence is TGTGCCAGCAGCCCCCGGGGTCTCTCTGGAAACACCATATATTTT.

The chain is built from TRBV25-1 and TRBJ2-3; 7 bases fit TRBD2. CDR1 and CDR2 (germline): MGHDK, SYGVNS. The CDR3 is 16 residues long. Germline trimming cut 3 bases from V and 2 bases from J; bases unmatched to any gene: 8. In DNA, the CDR3 is TGTGCCAGCAGTGAGACCGCTAGCGGCCACACAGATACGCAGTATTTT. It is translated as CASSETASGHTDTQYF.

The genes are TRBV15 and TRBJ2-7; TRBD1 matches at 8 bases. This CDR3 contains 14 residues. In germline, CDR1 is LNHNV, CDR2 YYDKDF (reference sequence). The J segment lost 2 bases and the V segment lost 5 bases, leaving 5 bases of the junction unmatched. Here the CDR3 reads CATSHGQGPYEQYF. The CDR3 nucleotides read TGTGCCACCAGCCACGGACAGGGTCCCTACGAGCAGTACTTC.

The DNA of the CDR3 is TGTGCCAGCAGCCACGGTGGGCTAGCGGACTTC. Protein: CASSHGGLADF. J is TRBJ2-5 and V is TRBV21-1; the DNA was not compared with TRBD2, the D call given in the table. TRBV21-1 is classified as a pseudogene. The CDR3 contains 11 residues.

The genes are TRBV7-3 and TRBJ2-1; 9 bases match TRBD2. Per the germline V gene, CDR1 is SGHTA and CDR2 is FQGTGA. The J segment lost 9 bases and the V segment lost 5 bases, leaving 5 bases of the junction unmatched. This CDR3 comprises 13 residues. CDR3 DNA: TGTGCCAGCAGCCCCCAGCGGGAGGCTGAGCAGTTCTTC. Encoded protein: CASSPQREAEQFF.

The genes are TRBV15 and TRBJ2-3; 7 positions match TRBD1. The CDR3 runs 15 residues. Germline loops: CDR1 LNHNV, CDR2 YYDKDF (reference sequence). J was trimmed by 4 bases and V by 1 base; bases with no gene match: 5. In DNA, the CDR3 is TGTGCCACCAGCAGAGGACAGGGTTTTCCAGATACGCAGTATTTT. This codes for CATSRGQGFPDTQYF.

This chain connects TRBV10-3 to TRBJ2-5; D gene ambiguous. This CDR3 comprises 11 residues. The V and J ends lost 3 bases and 5 bases respectively, with 4 bases between them. Germline CDR1 ENHRY, CDR2 SYGVKD. The CDR3 loop reads CAISDPETQYF. In nucleotides, the CDR3 is TGTGCCATCAGTGACCCGGAGACCCAGTACTTC.

The chain links TRBV21-1 to TRBJ2-3; no DNA check was done on the table's D call, TRBD2. TRBV21-1 is recorded as a pseudogene. The CDR3 has 16 residues. CDR3 bases: TGTGCCAGCAGCAAAAGGGGGACTAGGGCCCCGGATACGCAGTATTTT. Protein: CASSKRGTRAPDTQYF.

This chain links TRBV27 with TRBJ1-2; D not resolved. The germline gives CDR1 MNHEY, CDR2 SMNVEV (reference sequence). V shed 8 bases and J shed 5 bases, with 18 bases lying between them. CDR3 length equals 14 residues. CDR3 sequence reads: CASAIPGNPYGYTF. The CDR3 DNA is TGTGCCAGCGCAATACCGGGGAACCCTTATGGCTACACCTTC.

The V and J genes are TRBV27 and TRBJ1-6, with 7 bases lining up with TRBD1. Germline trimming cut 4 bases from V and 4 bases from J; bases unmatched to any gene: 13. The CDR3 contains 18 residues. Germline CDR1 and CDR2: MNHEY and SMNVEV (reference sequence). CDR3 residues: CASSSFGTATYYNSPLHF. DNA of the CDR3: TGTGCCAGCAGTTCTTTCGGGACAGCTACTTATTATAATTCACCCCTCCACTTT.

The rearrangement uses TRBV6-5 and TRBJ2-3; 8 positions agree with TRBD2. In germline, CDR1 is MNHEY, CDR2 SVGAGI. Trimming removed 6 bases from V and 12 bases from J; junction bases left unmatched: 17. The CDR3 loop spans 15 amino acids. The CDR3 nucleotides read TGTGCCAGCAGCCCCCCCGGGGTAGCGGGACCCCTCCAGTATTTT. Translating gives CASSPPGVAGPLQYF.

V gene TRBV5-1 combines with J gene TRBJ2-5; weak D call: TRBD1 (5 bases). The V and J ends lost 0 bases and 4 bases respectively, with 10 bases between them. The CDR3 consists of 14 residues. Germline CDR1 is SGHRS and CDR2 is YFSETQ. The CDR3 nucleotides read TGCGCCAGCAGCTTGGTAGGGCAGGGAGAGACCCAGTACTTC. This translates into CASSLVGQGETQYF. The entire variable domain, with the rest obtained from reference TRBV5-1 and TRBJ2-5, is as follows: KAGVTQTPRYLIKTRGQQVTLSCSPISGHRSVSWYQQTPGQGLQFLFEYFSETQRNKGNFPGRFSGRQFSNSRSEMNVSTLELGDSALYLCASSLVGQGETQYFGPGTRLLVL.

The genes are TRBV7-2 and TRBJ2-2; tentatively, D is TRBD2 (5 bases). The CDR3 sequence is 14 residues long. The ends were cut back, 0 bases at V and 7 bases at J, with 9 bases in the middle. Germline CDR1 is SGHTA and CDR2 is FQGNSA. The CDR3 region is CASSLAQRVGELFF. The CDR3 region has the DNA TGTGCCAGCAGCTTAGCGCAGAGGGTCGGGGAGCTGTTTTTT.